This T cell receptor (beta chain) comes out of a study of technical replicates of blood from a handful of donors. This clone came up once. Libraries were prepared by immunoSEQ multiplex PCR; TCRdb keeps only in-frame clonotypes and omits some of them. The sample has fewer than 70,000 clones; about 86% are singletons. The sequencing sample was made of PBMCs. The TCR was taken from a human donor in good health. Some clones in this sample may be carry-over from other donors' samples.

The CDR3 DNA sequence: TGTGCCAGCAGCCCCGGGCGGGGCCAAGCCTATGGCTACACCTTC. As protein: CASSPGRGQAYGYTF. This chain connects TRBV4-2 to TRBJ1-2; a weak D match, TRBD1 (5 bases). Trimming stripped 4 bases from V and 4 bases from J, with 16 bases between. CDR3 length equals 15 residues. CDR1 and CDR2 from the germline V gene are LGHNA and YNFKEQ.